Included here is one TCR beta chain sequence, with context. This sample is drawn from a study of blood T cell repertoires in COVID-19. The CDR3 contains 14 residues. In germline, CDR1 is MGHDK, CDR2 SYGVNS. With 6 bases clipped from V and 4 bases from J, the junction kept 3 bases outside the gene matches. The method was immunoSEQ multiplex PCR; TCRdb's version includes in-frame clones alone and lacks a portion of them. The repertoire consists of over 130,000 clones, with just under 90% occurring once and the leading ten covering approximately 10%. This receptor was identified in a woman aged 80 or older with acute or convalescent COVID-19. The J gene is TRBJ2-7, the V gene TRBV25-1; TRBD2 matches at 13 bases. Sequencing used peripheral blood. The chain's CDR3 is CASRRTSGGYEQYF. The CDR3 nucleotides read TGTGCCAGCAGAAGGACTAGCGGGGGTTACGAGCAGTACTTC.